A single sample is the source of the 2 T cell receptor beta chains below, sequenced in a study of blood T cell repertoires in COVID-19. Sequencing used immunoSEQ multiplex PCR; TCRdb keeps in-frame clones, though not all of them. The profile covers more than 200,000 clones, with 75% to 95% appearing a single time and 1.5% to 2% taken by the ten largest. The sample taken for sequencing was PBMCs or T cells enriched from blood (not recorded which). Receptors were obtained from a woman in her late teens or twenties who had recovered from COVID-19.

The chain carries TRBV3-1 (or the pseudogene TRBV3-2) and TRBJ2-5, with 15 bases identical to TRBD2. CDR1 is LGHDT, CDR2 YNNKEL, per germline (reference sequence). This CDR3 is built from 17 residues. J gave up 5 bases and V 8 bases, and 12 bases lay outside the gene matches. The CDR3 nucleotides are TGTGCCAGCTCACCGGGACTAGCGGGAGGCGGTTTGGAGACCCAGTACTTC. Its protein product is CASSPGLAGGGLETQYF.

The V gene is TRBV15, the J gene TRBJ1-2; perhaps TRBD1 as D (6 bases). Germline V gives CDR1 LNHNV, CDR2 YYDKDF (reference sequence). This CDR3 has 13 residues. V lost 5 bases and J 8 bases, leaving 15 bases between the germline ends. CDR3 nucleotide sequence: TGTGCCACCAGCCTGATACAGGGTTACGGCTACACCTTC. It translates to CATSLIQGYGYTF.